This T cell receptor (beta chain) emerged from a study of shared clonotypes between healthy human individuals. The repertoire was sequenced with immunoSEQ multiplex PCR; TCRdb's copy has only in-frame clones and lacks some. Here the sample spans about a million clones, over 75% being singletons. This CDR3 is 16 amino acids long. V shed 3 bases and J 6 bases; nucleotides not matched to a gene: 5. The germline gives CDR1 SGHNT, CDR2 YYREEE (reference sequence). The source of this sequence is a young man in good health. This rearrangement joins TRBV5-4 to TRBJ2-2; 13 bases fit TRBD2. The specimen sequenced was memory CD4+ T cells sorted from blood. Subset given: CD45RA-negative fraction. CDR3 in amino acids: CASSSTSGRAPGELFF. CDR3 DNA: TGTGCCAGCAGCTCTACTAGCGGGAGGGCCCCCGGGGAGCTGTTTTTT.